These T cell receptor beta chains were read from a single sample in a study of blood T cell repertoires in COVID-19. Here immunoSEQ multiplex PCR was the method, and the copy in TCRdb shows in-frame clones only, minus some. Here the sample spans fewer than 400,000 clones, around nine tenths being singletons. The sequenced sample consisted of PBMCs or T cells enriched from blood (not recorded which). These receptors all stem from a man younger than 40 who had recovered from COVID-19. CDR3s include the opening cysteine and the closing phenylalanine or tryptophan. A D gene is named only where the DNA matches it firmly. A row's size may be missing; if present it is once, few, many or a size class.

CDR3 DNA,CDR3 protein,CDR3 length,J gene,clone size,D gene,V gene
TGTGCCAGCAGTTCCTTTGCCAGGGGGCGCACCTATGGCTACACCTTC,CASSSFARGRTYGYTF,16,TRBJ1-2,.,TRBD1,TRBV28
TGTGCCATCAGTGAGGACAGGGCAAGCTCCTATAATTCACCCCTCCACTTT,CAISEDRASSYNSPLHF,17,TRBJ1-6,.,TRBD1,TRBV10-3
TGTGCCACCAGTGATCCAGGGGGGTCTGGAAACACCATATATTTT,CATSDPGGSGNTIYF,15,TRBJ1-3,.,TRBD1,TRBV24-1
TGTGCCAGTAGTCCAACCGTTAAGGACGGAGGGTATCAGCCCCAGCATTTT,CASSPTVKDGGYQPQHF,17,TRBJ1-5,.,.,TRBV19
TGTGCCAGCAGCTATAATCCGGGACAGGAGGGAGAGACCCAGTACTTC,CASSYNPGQEGETQYF,16,TRBJ2-5,.,TRBD1,TRBV7-6
TGTGCCAGCAGGGACCTGGGGACAGGGTATTCCGAGCAGTACTTC,CASRDLGTGYSEQYF,15,TRBJ2-7,.,TRBD1,TRBV27
TGCGCCAGCAGCGGAACCGGACAGGGGACGTCTTACGAGCAGTACTTC,CASSGTGQGTSYEQYF,16,TRBJ2-7,.,TRBD1,TRBV5-1
TGTGCCAGCGGAGGGGGGACAGGGTCTACTTCCTCCTACAATGAGCAGTTCTTC,CASGGGTGSTSSYNEQFF,18,TRBJ2-1,few,TRBD1,TRBV9
TGTGCCAGCAGCTTGGAAGGGGACTACGAGCAGTACTTC,CASSLEGDYEQYF,13,TRBJ2-7,.,.,TRBV5-6
TGTGCCAGCAGAGGGGACAGCACCTACGAGCAGTACTTC,CASRGDSTYEQYF,13,TRBJ2-7,.,TRBD1,TRBV12-3/TRBV12-4
TGTGCCAGCAGCACCCGGACAGGGGCGCCCTACGAGCAGTACTTC,CASSTRTGAPYEQYF,15,TRBJ2-7,.,TRBD1,TRBV7-2
TGTGCCATCAGTGCTTATCGGGGGGGAGATACGCAGTATTTT,CAISAYRGGDTQYF,14,TRBJ2-3,.,TRBD2,TRBV10-3
TGCGCCAGCAGTCGTCGGACAGGTAACACTGAAGCTTTCTTT,CASSRRTGNTEAFF,14,TRBJ1-1,once,TRBD1,TRBV23-1
TGTGCCAGCAGCCAAGGGACAGGGGGCGGGTACGAGCAGTACTTC,CASSQGTGGGYEQYF,15,TRBJ2-7,.,TRBD1,TRBV14
TGCGCCAGCAGGGAGTATAATTCACCCCTCCACTTT,CASREYNSPLHF,12,TRBJ1-6,.,.,TRBV5-1
TGTGCTACCACCTCGGGGGTCGCGGTTCACAATGAGCAGTTCTTC,CATTSGVAVHNEQFF,15,TRBJ2-1,.,.,TRBV7-8
TGTGCCAGCAGTTTTCAGGACAGCTCCTACGAGCAGTACTTC,CASSFQDSSYEQYF,14,TRBJ2-7,.,.,TRBV27
TGTGCCAGCAGTCCGCGACAGGGTAGGGTGCAGTACTTC,CASSPRQGRVQYF,13,TRBJ2-7,.,TRBD1,TRBV12-3/TRBV12-4
TGTGCCAGCTCACCAGGGGGCGGCATCTATGGCTACACCTTC,CASSPGGGIYGYTF,14,TRBJ1-2,.,.,TRBV18
TGTGCCAGCAGCTTTCCCCTAGCGGGGGAAGAGACCCAGTACTTC,CASSFPLAGEETQYF,15,TRBJ2-5,.,TRBD2,TRBV5-4
TGTGCCAGTAGTATCGGTCCGGGAACAGACATTCAGTACTTC,CASSIGPGTDIQYF,14,TRBJ2-4,.,.,TRBV19
TGCGCCAGCAGCTTGGGCGGGGGGGCGAGGTACAATGAGCAGTTCTTC,CASSLGGGARYNEQFF,16,TRBJ2-1,.,TRBD2,TRBV5-1
TGTGCCAGTAGCTCCGGACAGGGCCTAAGGGACACTGAAGCTTTCTTT,CASSSGQGLRDTEAFF,16,TRBJ1-1,.,TRBD1,TRBV19
TGTGCCTGGAGTGTAGGATTAGCCTCCCCGCGGTACTTC,CAWSVGLASPRYF,13,TRBJ2-7,.,.,TRBV30
TGTGCCAGCGGTGCGGGGGGGGCGGTGAAAGAGACCCAGTACTTC,CASGAGGAVKETQYF,15,TRBJ2-5,once,TRBD2,TRBV28
TGTGCCAGCAGTTCGGGACAGGGGGACACTGAAGCTTTCTTT,CASSSGQGDTEAFF,14,TRBJ1-1,.,TRBD1,TRBV28
TGTGCCAGCAGTCCAGGACTAGGATCCTACGAGCAGTACTTC,CASSPGLGSYEQYF,14,TRBJ2-7,.,TRBD2,TRBV14
TGTGCCAGCTCACCACTTCCGGGCATGATGGGGGGAAGCTCTGGAAACACCATATATTTT,CASSPLPGMMGGSSGNTIYF,20,TRBJ1-3,.,.,TRBV18
TGTGCCAGCAGTCCTGGCCGGGGTCAGCCCCAGCATTTT,CASSPGRGQPQHF,13,TRBJ1-5,.,.,TRBV27